The 21 T cell receptor beta chains given below trace back to one sample, sequenced in a study of T cell repertoires in cytomegalovirus infection. TCRdb re-called the reads through MiXCR, storing one row per CDR3 protein. The data hold about 180,000 distinct CDR3 sequences, with roughly 14% observed a single time. The specimen sequenced was PBMCs. All receptors derive from a human donor in good health (CMV status not recorded). Some clones in this sample may be carry-over from other donors' samples.

This rearrangement joins TRBV6-5 to TRBJ2-1; D unclear. Deletions cut 1 base from V and 3 bases from J, with 10 bases between. The germline CDR1 and CDR2 sequences are MNHEY and SVGAGI. This CDR3 spans 15 amino acids. Here the CDR3 reads CASSYYLGSYNEQFF. In DNA, the CDR3 is TGTGCCAGCAGTTACTACTTAGGCAGCTACAATGAGCAGTTCTTC.

This clonotype was found a few times. This chain joins TRBV12-3 or TRBV12-4 and TRBJ2-3, with 8 positions matching TRBD2. The V gene end was trimmed by 6 bases and the J gene end by 4 bases; junction bases not matched to a gene: 12. The CDR3 spans 16 residues. The CDR3 DNA is TGTGCCAGCAGCGTTATCCGGACTAGCTCCTCAGATACGCAGTATTTT. Protein: CASSVIRTSSSDTQYF.

The gene calls are TRBV12-3 or TRBV12-4 and TRBJ1-2; D possibly corresponds to TRBD1 (5 bases). The CDR3 consists of 16 residues. Between the trimmed V and J ends, which lost 6 bases and 0 bases, there was a span of 17 bases. CDR3 region: CASSYRPGPTNYGYTF. The DNA for the CDR3 is TGTGCCAGCAGCTACCGCCCGGGACCGACTAACTATGGCTACACCTTC.

The chain employs TRBV28 and TRBJ2-5; D uncertain. The CDR3 runs to 15 residues. CDR1 and CDR2 (germline): MDHEN, SYDVKM. V was cut by 4 bases and J by 5 bases, with 17 bases left in between. This chain's CDR3 is CASSSPLSSGETQYF. The CDR3 region has the DNA TGTGCCAGCAGTTCCCCTTTGTCATCCGGGGAGACCCAGTACTTC.

This clonotype was seen a few times. The gene calls are TRBV5-1 and TRBJ2-3; TRBD2 agrees at 10 bases. The CDR3 runs to 16 residues. Germline V CDR1 and CDR2: SGHRS, YFSETQ. V gave up 5 bases and J gave up 2 bases; unmatched junction bases: 8. CDR3 sequence: CASRRGTSETTDTQYF. In DNA, the CDR3 is TGCGCCAGCAGGAGAGGGACTAGCGAGACCACAGATACGCAGTATTTT.

The gene calls are TRBV7-2 and TRBJ2-3; a weak D match, TRBD2 (6 bases). Per germline, CDR1 SGHTA and CDR2 FQGNSA. The CDR3 runs to 16 residues. V lost 5 bases and J lost 0, with 15 bases in between. The CDR3: CASSPRGWSSTDTQYF. The CDR3 DNA reads TGTGCCAGCAGCCCACGGGGGTGGTCTAGCACAGATACGCAGTATTTT.

This clonotype occurred a few times. The chain is built from TRBV4-1 and TRBJ1-1; 9 bases map to TRBD1. This CDR3 is built from 15 residues. The J segment lost 5 bases and the V segment lost 3 bases, leaving 7 bases of the junction unmatched. Germline CDR1 MGHRA, CDR2 YSYEKL. The CDR3 bases are TGCGCCAGCAGCCAGGAATACAGGGGGCGGACTGAAGCTTTCTTT. It yields the protein CASSQEYRGRTEAFF.

This clonotype was detected a few times. The chain employs TRBV5-6 and TRBJ2-7, with no clear D. Germline CDR1 is SGHDT and CDR2 is YYEEEE. V was trimmed by 0 bases and J by 2 bases, leaving 12 bases between them. The CDR3 runs to 15 residues. The CDR3 DNA sequence: TGTGCCAGCAGCTTGGGACCGGACCGAGCCTACGAGCAGTACTTC. This encodes CASSLGPDRAYEQYF.

The CDR3 loop reads CASSLGREGPYNEQFF. DNA of the CDR3: TGTGCCAGCAGCTTGGGGCGGGAGGGCCCGTACAATGAGCAGTTCTTC. This sequence joins TRBV5-6 and TRBJ2-1; 9 bases agree with TRBD2. CDR1 is SGHDT, CDR2 YYEEEE, per germline. This CDR3 has 16 amino acids. V lost 0 bases to trimming and J lost 4 bases; unmatched junction nucleotides: 5.

At least ten counts were recorded for this clonotype. The rearrangement links TRBV11-1 to TRBJ1-1; D is possibly TRBD1 (5 bases). Per the germline V gene, CDR1 is SGHAT and CDR2 is FQDESV (reference sequence). V was cut by 2 bases and J by 1 base, with 8 bases left in between. The CDR3 totals 14 residues. The CDR3 nucleotides are TGTGCCAGCAGCTTAAGGGGCACGAACACTGAAGCTTTCTTT. Its protein product is CASSLRGTNTEAFF.

The chain uses TRBV9 and TRBJ1-1; tentatively, D is TRBD1 (5 bases). The germline V and J ends were trimmed by 1 base and 1 base, with 11 bases remaining between them. From germline, CDR1 is SGDLS and CDR2 YYNGEE. CDR3 size: 15 residues. The CDR3 reads CASSVFPGQNTEAFF. The CDR3 DNA sequence: TGTGCCAGCAGCGTATTTCCAGGACAGAACACTGAAGCTTTCTTT. Full variable domain (outside the CDR3, taken from reference TRBV9 and TRBJ1-1): DSGVTQTPKHLITATGQRVTLRCSPRSGDLSVYWYQQSLDQGLQFLIQYYNGEERAKGNILERFSAQQFPDLHSELNLSSLELGDSALYFCASSVFPGQNTEAFFGQGTRLTVV.

This clonotype was detected only a few times. The chain employs TRBV11-2 and TRBJ2-7, with D perhaps given as TRBD1 or TRBD2 (6 bases each). V shed 6 bases and J shed 2 bases, with 20 bases lying between them. In germline, CDR1 is SGHAT, CDR2 FQNNGV. The CDR3 has 16 amino acids. Written as DNA, the CDR3 is TGTGCCAGCAGTCAGAGGGGGGTCCGGGGGACCTACGAGCAGTACTTC. It codes for CASSQRGVRGTYEQYF.

The chain couples TRBV7-3 to TRBJ2-5, with D perhaps matching TRBD1 (6 bases). The V end was cut by 4 bases, the J end by 2 bases, with 11 bases between. Germline V gene sequence: CDR1 SGHTA, CDR2 FQGTGA. CDR3 length: 14 amino acids. CDR3 DNA: TGTGCCAGCAGCTCCCCGGGACATCAAGAGACCCAGTACTTC. Translated, it gives CASSSPGHQETQYF.

This clonotype was seen at least ten times. This rearrangement joins TRBV6-2 or TRBV6-3 to TRBJ2-7; either TRBD1 or TRBD2 may fit D (5 bases each). The CDR3 loop spans 14 amino acids. Germline assignment: CDR1 MNHEY and CDR2 SVGEGT. V was shortened by 0 bases and J by 6 bases, with 12 bases between the two germline ends. The CDR3 sequence: CASSYSHIGAEQYF. DNA of the CDR3: TGTGCCAGCAGTTACTCCCATATCGGGGCCGAGCAGTACTTC.

This clonotype has at least ten counts. The chain carries TRBV6-2 or TRBV6-3 and TRBJ2-1, with D perhaps matching TRBD1 (6 bases). CDR3 length equals 15 residues. The V end lost 2 bases, the J end lost 3 bases, and 11 bases lay between the germline ends. Germline assignment: CDR1 MNHEY and CDR2 SVGEGT. Here the CDR3 reads CASSYGQGIYNEQFF. As DNA, the CDR3 is TGTGCCAGCAGTTACGGGCAGGGGATCTACAATGAGCAGTTCTTC.

This clonotype was picked up many times. The genes are TRBV11-2 and TRBJ2-7; 13 bases agree with TRBD2. The V and J ends lost 3 bases and 1 base, in that order; junction bases with no gene match: 6. Per germline, CDR1 SGHAT and CDR2 FQNNGV. CDR3 length: 17 residues. The CDR3 region has the DNA TGTGCCAGCAGCTTCGGACTAGCGGGAGCGCATTCCTACGAGCAGTACTTC. As protein: CASSFGLAGAHSYEQYF.

This clonotype has a count of ten or more. The chain combines TRBV6-6 with TRBJ1-1; 7 bases match TRBD1. Germline V gene lookup returns CDR1 MNHNY and CDR2 SVGAGI (reference sequence). Germline trimming cut 5 bases from V and 1 base from J; bases unmatched to any gene: 4. This CDR3 contains 14 residues. The CDR3 here is CASSVPGGNTEAFF. The CDR3 DNA follows: TGTGCCAGCAGTGTCCCAGGGGGGAACACTGAAGCTTTCTTT.

This clonotype was counted many times. The chain is built from TRBV7-2 and TRBJ2-7; no clear D. Between the trimmed V and J ends, which lost 5 bases and 0 bases, there was a span of 14 bases. The CDR3 has 15 residues. CDR1 and CDR2 from the germline V gene are SGHTA and FQGNSA. The CDR3: CASSHLTDFSYEQYF. Written as DNA, the CDR3 is TGTGCCAGCAGCCATCTCACGGATTTCTCCTACGAGCAGTACTTC.

The V call is TRBV6-6, the J call TRBJ2-1; 7 positions agree with TRBD1. V dropped 6 bases and J dropped 7; count of bases not matched to a gene: 6. Germline V lookup: CDR1 MNHNY, CDR2 SVGAGI (reference sequence). The length of the CDR3 is 13 residues. CDR3 residues: CASSVPQGNEQFF. CDR3 in DNA: TGTGCCAGCAGCGTTCCACAGGGGAATGAGCAGTTCTTC.

In its sample, this clonotype was seen many times. This chain connects TRBV12-3 or TRBV12-4 to TRBJ1-1, with D perhaps TRBD1 (5 bases). The V and J ends lost 6 bases and 13 bases respectively, with 15 bases between them. The CDR3 extends over 11 amino acids. CDR3 DNA sequence: TGTGCCAGCAGCGGAGTCGGGGCCGTTTTCTTT. Encoded protein: CASSGVGAVFF.

This chain connects TRBV5-1 to TRBJ2-1; TRBD1 aligns across 9 bases. The junction had 13 bases not matched to a gene; V was cut back by 4 bases and J by 5 bases. Germline CDR1 and CDR2: SGHRS and YFSETQ. This CDR3 spans 17 amino acids. The CDR3 nucleotides read TGCGCCAGCAGCCCAATGATAGGACAGGGGATTAACAATGAGCAGTTCTTC. It encodes CASSPMIGQGINNEQFF. The whole variable domain, filled in from reference TRBV5-1 and TRBJ2-1, reads KAGVTQTPRYLIKTRGQQVTLSCSPISGHRSVSWYQQTPGQGLQFLFEYFSETQRNKGNFPGRFSGRQFSNSRSEMNVSTLELGDSALYLCASSPMIGQGINNEQFFGPGTRLTVL.